These 32 T cell receptor beta chains came from one sample sequenced in a study of technical replicates of blood from several donors. Produced via immunoSEQ multiplex PCR; TCRdb's table is partial and in-frame only. The sample carries some 60,000 clones, 91% recorded once. The sequencing sample was made of PBMCs. The receptors originated from a human donor in good health. Some clones in this sample may be carry-over from other donors' samples.

This clone was detected a few times. The CDR3 loop is CASSQDRFGGDQFF. DNA for the CDR3: TGCGCCAGCAGCCAAGATCGGTTTGGAGGGGATCAGTTCTTC. The rearrangement joins TRBV4-3 to TRBJ2-1, with D tentatively TRBD2 (6 bases). This CDR3 has 14 residues. With 0 bases removed from V and 13 bases from J, the gap between germline ends came to 16 bases. Germline V gene sequence: CDR1 LGHNA, CDR2 YSLEER.

V and J are TRBV9 and TRBJ2-3; 8 nucleotides line up with TRBD1. Per the germline V gene, CDR1 is SGDLS and CDR2 is YYNGEE. V dropped 4 bases and J dropped 0; count of bases not matched to a gene: 7. The CDR3 is made up of 16 amino acids. CDR3 region: CASSPRTGGSTDTQYF. For the CDR3, the DNA is TGTGCCAGCAGCCCGAGAACAGGGGGGAGCACAGATACGCAGTATTTT.

V and J are TRBV5-8 and TRBJ2-7; a possible D gene is TRBD1 (5 bases). Trimming took 2 bases from V and 2 from J, leaving 14 bases between them. This CDR3 contains 15 residues. The germline V gene encodes CDR1 SGHTS and CDR2 YDEGEE. The CDR3 nucleotides are TGTGCCAGCAGCTTAGGTCCAGGGAACCCCTACGAGCAGTACTTC. Encoded protein: CASSLGPGNPYEQYF.

The V gene is TRBV2, the J gene TRBJ1-2, with 9 bases aligning to TRBD1. CDR1 SNHLY and CDR2 FYNNEI come from the germline V gene. The CDR3 has 14 amino acids. V lost 4 bases to trimming and J lost 3 bases; unmatched junction nucleotides: 3. The CDR3 here is CASSGQGVYYGYTF. The DNA for the CDR3 is TGTGCCAGCAGTGGACAGGGGGTGTACTATGGCTACACCTTC.

J is TRBJ2-2 and V is TRBV6-1, with a tentative D call TRBD2 (5 bases). The V end was cut by 7 bases, the J end by 6 bases, with 18 bases between. The CDR3 covers 15 residues. Looked up from germline, CDR1 is MNHNS and CDR2 is SASEGT. CDR3 in amino acids: CASKAEGKGSGELFF. Here the CDR3 DNA reads TGTGCCAGCAAGGCAGAGGGAAAGGGTTCCGGGGAGCTGTTTTTT.

The V gene is TRBV5-6, the J gene TRBJ2-2; possible D gene TRBD1, 6 bases. The CDR3 is 16 residues long. V was clipped by 4 bases and J by 1 base, with 14 bases between them. CDR1 and CDR2 (germline): SGHDT, YYEEEE. CDR3 DNA sequence: TGTGCCAGCAGCCCAAGGACAGTAATGAACACCGGGGAGCTGTTTTTT. The encoded protein is CASSPRTVMNTGELFF.

J is TRBJ2-1 and V is TRBV19; no firm D call. Per germline, CDR1 LNHDA and CDR2 SQIVND (reference sequence). This CDR3 region has 14 residues. V gave up 3 bases and J gave up 9 bases, with 15 bases separating them. The CDR3 region is CASSIPLELGEQFF. The CDR3 DNA sequence: TGTGCCAGTAGTATTCCGCTAGAATTGGGTGAGCAGTTCTTC. The whole variable domain, filled in from reference TRBV19 and TRBJ2-1, reads DGGITQSPKYLFRKEGQNVTLSCEQNLNHDAMYWYRQDPGQGLRLIYYSQIVNDFQKGDIAEGYSVSREKKESFPLTVTSAQKNPTAFYLCASSIPLELGEQFFGPGTRLTVL.

This rearrangement joins TRBV7-9 to TRBJ1-2, with D uncertain. CDR1 is SEHNR, CDR2 FQNEAQ, per germline (reference sequence). V was clipped by 3 bases and J by 0 bases, with 5 bases between them. This CDR3 region has 13 residues. This CDR3 reads CASSFRANYGYTF. CDR3 coding DNA: TGTGCCAGCAGCTTTCGGGCTAACTATGGCTACACCTTC.

V is TRBV7-8 and J is TRBJ2-7; TRBD2 aligns across 7 bases. V trimming: 7 bases; J trimming: 0 bases; junction bases outside the gene matches: 3. The CDR3 sequence is 13 residues long. Germline CDR1 reads SGHVS; CDR2 reads FQNEAQ. Written as DNA, the CDR3 is TGTGCCAGCAAGCGGGACGTCTCCTACGAGCAGTACTTC. Protein sequence: CASKRDVSYEQYF.

The chain joins TRBV5-1 to TRBJ2-7; 7 bases align to TRBD1. The CDR3 consists of 15 residues. Losses at the gene ends were 0 bases for V and 2 bases for J; bases not matched to a gene: 5. Looked up from germline, CDR1 is SGHRS and CDR2 is YFSETQ. For the CDR3, the DNA is TGCGCCAGCAGCTTGGGGCCGGGGACAGCCTACGAGCAGTACTTC. Its protein product is CASSLGPGTAYEQYF.

The CDR3 here is CASSLSDRGVHTEAFF. The DNA for the CDR3 is TGTGCCAGCAGCTTGAGCGACAGGGGAGTCCACACTGAAGCTTTCTTT. The J gene is TRBJ1-1, the V gene TRBV7-2; TRBD1 matches 8 bases. With 3 bases clipped from V and 3 bases from J, the junction kept 9 bases outside the gene matches. Germline CDR1 reads SGHTA; CDR2 reads FQGNSA. This CDR3 has 16 residues.

In DNA form, the CDR3 reads TGTGCCAGCAGTTCCGGACAGGGGATCACTGAAGCTTTCTTT. It yields the protein CASSSGQGITEAFF. V gene TRBV6-6 combines with J gene TRBJ1-1; 9 bases match TRBD1. Germline trimming cut 4 bases from V and 4 bases from J; bases unmatched to any gene: 4. Germline CDR1 and CDR2: MNHNY and SVGAGI (reference sequence). The CDR3 runs to 14 residues.

V gene TRBV30 combines with J gene TRBJ2-2; 7 nucleotides agree with TRBD1. The CDR3 is made up of 15 amino acids. Germline V gives CDR1 GTSNPN, CDR2 SVGIG (reference sequence). Trimming cost V 4 bases and J 2 bases; bases outside gene matches: 7. The CDR3 DNA reads as TGTGCCTGGACCGACGACAGGGATAACACCGGGGAGCTGTTTTTT. Amino acid sequence: CAWTDDRDNTGELFF.

This rearrangement joins TRBV7-9 to TRBJ2-1, with D possibly TRBD2 on 5 matching bases. V shed 3 bases and J shed 8 bases, with 17 bases lying between them. CDR3 length: 15 residues. Germline V gene lookup returns CDR1 SEHNR and CDR2 FQNEAQ (reference sequence). Here the CDR3 reads CASSFTTGRWDEQFF. CDR3 in DNA: TGTGCCAGCAGCTTTACAACGGGAAGGTGGGATGAGCAGTTCTTC.

The genes are TRBV4-3 and TRBJ2-2, with TRBD2 matching over 11 bases. The CDR3 runs to 18 residues. The germline CDR1 and CDR2 sequences are LGHNA and YSLEER. The junction had 3 bases not matched to a gene; V was cut back by 0 bases and J by 0 bases. In nucleotides, the CDR3 is TGCGCCAGCAGCCAAGAGTCTAGCGGGGGGACGAACACCGGGGAGCTGTTTTTT. As protein: CASSQESSGGTNTGELFF.

In its sample, this clone was seen once. The chain uses TRBV5-1 and TRBJ2-1, with TRBD2 matching over 7 bases. Germline CDR1 is SGHRS and CDR2 is YFSETQ. CDR3 length equals 11 residues. J gave up 14 bases and V 0 bases, and 2 bases lay outside the gene matches. CDR3 coding DNA: TGCGCCAGCAGCTTGGGACTAGCAGAGTTCTTC. Amino acids: CASSLGLAEFF.

J is TRBJ1-2 and V is TRBV7-8; no reliable D call. Trimming shortened V by 5 bases and J by 0 bases, and 16 bases separated the two germline ends. Germline CDR1 reads SGHVS; CDR2 reads FQNEAQ. This CDR3 has 16 residues. The CDR3: CASSVDSFSPNYGYTF. Here the CDR3 DNA reads TGTGCCAGCAGCGTGGATAGTTTTAGCCCTAACTATGGCTACACCTTC.

This clone was seen only a few times. V gene TRBV7-6 combines with J gene TRBJ2-7; no reliable D call. Trimming stripped 2 bases from V and 5 bases from J, with 13 bases between. This CDR3 region has 14 residues. Per germline, CDR1 SGHVS and CDR2 FNYEAQ. CDR3 protein: CASSLNPTGDEQYF. CDR3 sequence (DNA): TGTGCCAGCAGCTTAAACCCAACGGGTGACGAGCAGTACTTC.

The CDR3, as DNA: TGTGCCAGCAGTGAAGCGCAGACAGGGGCAACAAGAACCTACGAGCAGTACTTC. Translating it yields CASSEAQTGATRTYEQYF. The rearrangement links TRBV6-1 to TRBJ2-7, with 8 bases aligning to TRBD1. V shed 0 bases, J shed 2 bases, and the junction held 12 bases outside the gene matches. The CDR3 loop spans 18 amino acids. Per the germline V gene, CDR1 is MNHNS and CDR2 is SASEGT.

This chain connects TRBV5-4 to TRBJ2-3; 15 nucleotides line up with TRBD2. Germline V CDR1 and CDR2: SGHNT, YYREEE (reference sequence). There are 17 residues in the CDR3. Unmatched junction bases numbered 10, after V lost 4 bases and J lost 7 bases. The CDR3, as DNA: TGTGCCAGCAGCCCAGCGGGACTAGCGGGGGGAGGGCATACGCAGTATTTT. This encodes CASSPAGLAGGGHTQYF.

This chain uses TRBV6-5 with TRBJ2-1; 10 bases are a match to TRBD2. This CDR3 region has 13 residues. The V gene's germline CDR1 is MNHEY and CDR2 SVGAGI. CDR3 DNA sequence: TGTGCGACCGCTAGCGGGAGCGAAAATGAGCAGTTCTTC. Residues: CATASGSENEQFF.

This chain uses TRBV10-3 with TRBJ1-6, with no clear D. The CDR3 length is 14 residues. V lost 0 bases to trimming and J lost 9 bases, with 9 bases between them. Germline values: CDR1 ENHRY, CDR2 SYGVKD. As DNA, the CDR3 is TGTGCCATCAGTGAGTCGATCGCCGGTTCACCCCTCCACTTT. Translating gives CAISESIAGSPLHF.

This clone was detected once. The gene calls are TRBV7-2 and TRBJ2-5; TRBD2 matches 15 bases. CDR3 length: 19 amino acids. Germline V gene data show CDR1 as SGHTA and CDR2 as FQGNSA. Trimming cost V 3 bases and J 5 bases; bases outside gene matches: 13. The CDR3 DNA reads TGTGCCAGCAGCTTTTCCAGGACTAGCGGGAGGGCGTCCGGGGAGACCCAGTACTTC. Amino acids: CASSFSRTSGRASGETQYF.

V and J are TRBV11-1 and TRBJ2-5; the D gene is possibly TRBD2 (6 bases). The germline V gene has CDR1 SGHAT and CDR2 FQDESV (reference sequence). Trimming left V 8 bases short and J 3 bases short, with 16 bases between. This CDR3 comprises 14 residues. Here the CDR3 DNA reads TGTGCCAGCTCCCCCGGGACTGCTAAAGAGACCCAGTACTTC. Residues: CASSPGTAKETQYF.

This rearrangement joins TRBV29-1 to TRBJ2-1; 7 nucleotides line up with TRBD2. Losses at the gene ends were 6 bases for V and 6 bases for J; bases not matched to a gene: 14. CDR1 is SQVTM and CDR2 is ANQGSEA in the germline V gene. The CDR3 has 15 residues. The CDR3 loop reads CSVGELAPGGNEQFF. In DNA, the CDR3 is TGCAGCGTGGGCGAATTGGCCCCGGGGGGCAATGAGCAGTTCTTC.

The chain has TRBV7-4 and TRBJ2-7; D possibly corresponds to TRBD2 (5 bases). The CDR3 contains 19 residues. Per the germline V gene, CDR1 is SGHVT and CDR2 is SQSDAQ. Trimming removed 3 bases at V and 3 bases at J, with 27 bases between. The CDR3 region is CASSFRSGEGWAGRYEQYF. CDR3 coding DNA: TGTGCCAGCAGCTTTCGATCCGGGGAAGGATGGGCCGGGCGCTACGAGCAGTACTTC.

This sequence joins TRBV6-5 and TRBJ2-1, with D perhaps TRBD2 (6 bases). V gave up 6 bases and J gave up 4 bases, with 13 bases separating them. This CDR3 has 14 residues. Germline loops: CDR1 MNHEY, CDR2 SVGAGI. The DNA of the CDR3 is TGTGCCAGCAGCTCACGCGGGGCATACAATGAGCAGTTCTTC. It encodes CASSSRGAYNEQFF.

This chain links TRBV6-1 with TRBJ1-6; D is possibly TRBD1 (5 bases). Between the trimmed V and J ends, which lost 2 bases and 0 bases, there was a span of 14 bases. Germline V gene lookup returns CDR1 MNHNS and CDR2 SASEGT. The CDR3 consists of 18 residues. This CDR3 is CASSEYGTATSYNSPLHF. Here the CDR3 DNA reads TGTGCCAGCAGTGAATACGGGACTGCGACCTCCTATAATTCACCCCTCCACTTT.

The chain carries TRBV5-4 and TRBJ1-5; unclear D gene. The CDR3 runs 14 residues. V shed 4 bases and J shed 1 base, with 9 bases lying between them. Germline-derived CDR1 and CDR2 are SGHNT and YYREEE (reference sequence). This CDR3 is CASSEGGSNQPQHF. CDR3 sequence (DNA): TGTGCCAGCAGCGAAGGAGGCAGCAATCAGCCCCAGCATTTT.

The J gene is TRBJ2-7, the V gene TRBV7-2, with 14 bases matching TRBD2. CDR3 length equals 15 residues. The germline CDR1 and CDR2 sequences are SGHTA and FQGNSA. The trim removed 4 bases at V and 7 bases at J, leaving 6 bases unmatched. DNA for the CDR3: TGTGCCAGCAGCTCAAGACTAGCGGGAGGGCGGGAGCAGTACTTC. This gives the protein CASSSRLAGGREQYF.

This clone showed up just a few times. This chain connects TRBV7-2 to TRBJ1-6, with TRBD1 matching 10 bases. The CDR3 has 15 residues. Per germline, CDR1 SGHTA and CDR2 FQGNSA. The trim removed 6 bases at V and 8 bases at J, leaving 7 bases unmatched. The CDR3 spells CASRGRTGGHSPLHF. As DNA, the CDR3 is TGTGCCAGCAGGGGGAGGACAGGGGGGCATTCACCCCTCCACTTT. Full variable domain (rest looked up from reference TRBV7-2 and TRBJ1-6): GAGVSQSPSNKVTEKGKDVELRCDPISGHTALYWYRQSLGQGLEFLIYFQGNSAPDKSGLPSDRFSAERTGGSVSTLTIQRTQQEDSAVYLCASRGRTGGHSPLHFGNGTRLTVT.

The chain combines TRBV7-8 with TRBJ2-7; 9 bases map to TRBD1. CDR1 and CDR2 from the germline V gene are SGHVS and FQNEAQ. CDR3 size: 15 residues. V lost 5 bases to trimming and J lost 5 bases; unmatched junction nucleotides: 10. CDR3 nucleotides: TGTGCCAGCAGCGGACGCCGGGACAGGGCCAACGAGCAGTACTTC. It codes for CASSGRRDRANEQYF.